These 10 T cell receptor beta chains originate from one sample sequenced in a study of relationships among human T cell subsets. Semiquantitative ARM-PCR amplified T cell receptor alpha and beta CDR3 regions from mRNA. Exponential amplification used communal superprimers after tagged nested gene-specific primers in ARM-PCR. TCRdb recomputed calls from the multiplex PCR reads with MiXCR, one row per CDR3 protein. The table records fewer than 18,000 distinct CDR3 sequences, 62% of them present only once. Material for sequencing was total T cells sorted from blood. These TCRs come from a man aged 35 to 55 in good health.

The chain couples TRBV6-6 to TRBJ2-7; the match to TRBD2 covers 7 bases. Germline CDR1 MNHNY, CDR2 SVGAGI (reference sequence). Losses at the gene ends were 6 bases for V and 3 bases for J; bases not matched to a gene: 5. The CDR3 covers 13 residues. The CDR3: CASSRDYIYEQYF. CDR3 bases: TGTGCCAGCAGCCGGGACTACATCTACGAGCAGTACTTC.

The rearrangement joins TRBV29-1 to TRBJ2-6, with D possibly TRBD2 on 5 matching bases. V lost 3 bases and J 3 bases, leaving 9 bases between the germline ends. The CDR3 is 14 amino acids. The germline CDR1 and CDR2 sequences are SQVTM and ANQGSEA. The CDR3 sequence is CSVESGNGANVLTF. The CDR3 DNA sequence: TGCAGCGTTGAGTCGGGGAATGGGGCCAACGTCCTGACTTTC. The full variable domain, its missing parts supplied by reference TRBV29-1 and TRBJ2-6, is SAVISQKPSRDICQRGTSLTIQCQVDSQVTMMFWYRQQPGQSLTLIATANQGSEATYESGFVIDKFPISRPNLTFSTLTVSNMSPEDSSIYLCSVESGNGANVLTFGAGSRLTVL.

This clonotype turned up a few times. This sequence joins TRBV27 and TRBJ1-5, with D perhaps matching TRBD1 (5 bases). The CDR3 contains 14 residues. Germline lookup yields CDR1 MNHEY and CDR2 SMNVEV (reference sequence). V shed 5 bases and J shed 3 bases, with 11 bases lying between them. CDR3 DNA sequence: TGTGCCAGCAGTCCTGGGACGGTCAATCAGCCCCAGCATTTT. This gives the protein CASSPGTVNQPQHF.

The chain couples TRBV6-1 to TRBJ2-1; weak D call: TRBD1 (5 bases). Per germline, CDR1 MNHNS and CDR2 SASEGT. This CDR3 region has 15 residues. Trimming left V 2 bases short and J 2 bases short, with 10 bases between. CDR3 nucleotide sequence: TGTGCCAGCAGTGAACAGGGAAGCCCCTACAATGAGCAGTTCTTC. It translates to CASSEQGSPYNEQFF.

The rearrangement joins TRBV20-1 to TRBJ2-7; 7 bases agree with TRBD1. J was trimmed by 1 base and V by 1 base; bases with no gene match: 4. Germline V gene data show CDR1 as DFQATT and CDR2 as SNEGSKA (reference sequence). This CDR3 has 14 residues. The CDR3 DNA reads as TGCAGTGCTAGAGTCGGGACAGCATCCTACGAGCAGTACTTC. Protein product: CSARVGTASYEQYF.

The chain employs TRBV28 and TRBJ2-7; D not resolved. The CDR3 contains 13 residues. Germline CDR1 MDHEN, CDR2 SYDVKM. The V end lost 6 bases, the J end lost 0 bases, and 9 bases lay between the germline ends. CDR3 nucleotides: TGTGCCAGCAGAACTAAGAGCTCCTACGAGCAGTACTTC. Translation gives CASRTKSSYEQYF.

This clonotype was recorded only once. V is TRBV6-6 and J is TRBJ1-5, with D possibly matching TRBD1 (5 bases). The CDR3 contains 15 residues. With 8 bases removed from V and 7 bases from J, the gap between germline ends came to 21 bases. The germline gives CDR1 MNHNY, CDR2 SVGAGI (reference sequence). In DNA form, the CDR3 reads TGTGCCAGCCGAACAGGAGGGGCGGGGAGCCAGCCCCAGCATTTT. Translation gives CASRTGGAGSQPQHF.

The chain carries TRBV28 and TRBJ2-1; D uncertain. Germline CDR1 MDHEN, CDR2 SYDVKM. The CDR3 length is 12 residues. Between the trimmed V and J ends, which lost 6 bases and 9 bases, there was a span of 12 bases. The CDR3 protein is CASSPAKSEQFF. CDR3 bases: TGTGCCAGCAGCCCCGCTAAGTCTGAGCAGTTCTTC.

This clonotype was picked up a small number of times. V usage is TRBV19 and J usage is TRBJ2-7, with D possibly being TRBD1 (6 bases). The germline CDR1 and CDR2 sequences are LNHDA and SQIVND (reference sequence). V lost 5 bases and J lost 2, with 13 bases in between. The CDR3 spans 14 residues. The CDR3 DNA is TGTGCCAGTAGTGCGACAGGAGCCACCTACGAGCAGTACTTC. Its translation: CASSATGATYEQYF.

This rearrangement joins TRBV4-1 to TRBJ1-2; 9 bases match TRBD1. CDR1 and CDR2 from the germline V gene are MGHRA and YSYEKL. V lost 1 base, J lost 6 bases, and 6 bases stayed unmatched. This CDR3 region has 15 residues. The CDR3 sequence is CASSQAGQGRNGYTF. CDR3 bases: TGCGCCAGCAGCCAAGCAGGACAGGGGAGGAATGGCTACACCTTC.